The rows below give T cell receptor beta chains drawn from one sample of a study of Ad26.COV2.S vaccination and SARS-CoV-2 variants. TCRdb's table, derived via immunoSEQ multiplex PCR, lists solely in-frame clones and lacks some. The sample has 250,000 or so clones; 87% are singletons. This sample comprised peripheral blood, obtained in a trial of Ad26.COV2.S vaccine versus placebo. These receptors came from a person aged 18-60 years who received the Ad26.COV2.S COVID-19 vaccine or a placebo. Each CDR3 is given with its conserved first and last residue. The D gene is left open where the match is weak. Size is stated for part of the rows, as once, few or many counts, or as a class when the clone is expanded.

j_call clone_size v_call d_call cdr3_aa cdr3_nt
TRBJ1-5 - TRBV7-9 - CASSSGVGVSNQPQHF TGTGCCAGCAGCTCGGGCGTCGGGGTTAGCAATCAGCCCCAGCATTTT
TRBJ2-3 - TRBV7-9 TRBD2 CASSLGGRAETDTQYF TGTGCCAGCAGCTTAGGGGGGAGGGCCGAGACAGATACGCAGTATTTT
TRBJ2-5 - TRBV5-4 TRBD1 CASSLAGTGPRDQYF TGTGCCAGCAGCTTGGCCGGGACAGGGCCACGTGACCAGTACTTC
TRBJ2-1 - TRBV5-8 - CASSLLGASYNEQFF TGTGCCAGCAGCTTGTTGGGGGCCTCCTACAATGAGCAGTTCTTC
TRBJ2-5 - TRBV18 TRBD1 CASSPRGQALEETQYF TGTGCCAGCTCACCTCGGGGACAGGCCCTTGAAGAGACCCAGTACTTC
TRBJ1-5 - TRBV19 TRBD1 CASSLGQGATNQPQHF TGTGCCAGTAGCCTCGGACAGGGGGCTACCAATCAGCCCCAGCATTTT
TRBJ2-3 - TRBV10-3 - CAISESGREGDTQYF TGTGCCATCAGTGAGTCCGGCAGGGAAGGAGATACGCAGTATTTT
TRBJ1-5 - TRBV19 - CASSIVLTTNQPQHF TGTGCCAGTAGTATAGTCCTCACTACGAATCAGCCCCAGCATTTT
TRBJ1-1 - TRBV7-9 - CASSLTGTEAFF TGTGCCAGCAGCTTAACGGGGACTGAAGCTTTCTTT
TRBJ1-2 - TRBV5-8 - CASSFQSAVNYGYTF TGTGCCAGCAGCTTCCAGTCGGCAGTTAACTATGGCTACACCTTC
TRBJ1-3 - TRBV29-1 TRBD1 CSVVQGAGNTIYF TGCAGCGTCGTTCAGGGGGCTGGAAACACCATATATTTT
TRBJ2-7 - TRBV4-1 - CASSRGGASYEQYF TGCGCCAGCAGCCGGGGCGGCGCCTCCTACGAGCAGTACTTC
TRBJ1-5 - TRBV19 TRBD1 CASSHRDSISNQPQHF TGTGCCAGTAGTCACCGGGACAGCATTAGCAATCAGCCCCAGCATTTT
TRBJ2-1 few TRBV6-5 - CASKRDPTVYNEQFF TGTGCCAGCAAGAGAGATCCTACCGTCTACAATGAGCAGTTCTTC
TRBJ1-4 - TRBV5-5 - CASSLLRAGEKLFF TGTGCCAGCAGCTTGTTAAGGGCCGGTGAAAAACTGTTTTTT
TRBJ1-3 - TRBV3-1/TRBV3-2 - CASSQKGAGNTIYF TGTGCCAGCAGCCAAAAGGGGGCTGGAAACACCATATATTTT
TRBJ2-3 - TRBV4-2 TRBD1 CASRASQGAETDTQYF TGTGCCAGCAGAGCAAGCCAGGGGGCCGAGACAGATACGCAGTATTTT
TRBJ1-1 - TRBV19 TRBD1 CASSIHRGEVNTEAFF TGTGCCAGTAGTATCCACAGGGGCGAGGTGAACACTGAAGCTTTCTTT
TRBJ2-1 - TRBV7-3 TRBD2 CASSRPGTSPNEQFF TGTGCCAGCAGCAGGCCCGGGACTAGCCCAAATGAGCAGTTCTTC
TRBJ1-6 - TRBV5-1 - CASSLNSGGANSPLHF TGCGCCAGCAGCTTGAATTCTGGGGGCGCGAATTCACCCCTCCACTTT
TRBJ1-1 - TRBV21-1 - CASSKANRGDGTEAFF TGTGCTAGCAGCAAAGCGAACAGGGGGGATGGCACTGAAGCTTTCTTT
TRBJ1-6 - TRBV27 TRBD1 CASSLRQGELLNSPLHF TGTGCCAGCAGTCTCCGACAGGGGGAGCTATTGAATTCACCCCTCCACTTT
TRBJ1-3 - TRBV10-2 - CASGADGNTIYF TGCGCCAGCGGAGCTGATGGAAACACCATATATTTT
TRBJ2-7 once TRBV7-9 TRBD1 CASSLGQIEGQYF TGTGCCAGCAGCCTGGGACAGATAGAAGGGCAGTACTTC
TRBJ1-4 - TRBV21-1 - CASSNPVTNERGREKLFF TGTGCTAGCAGCAACCCAGTCACGAACGAGAGGGGGCGCGAAAAACTGTTTTTT
TRBJ1-2 - TRBV4-3 - CASSQAKGFANYGHTF TGCGCCAGCAGCCAAGCCAAGGGGTTTGCTAACTATGGCCACACCTTC
TRBJ1-2 - TRBV7-9 TRBD1 CASSLADRTYGYTF TGTGCCAGCAGCTTAGCGGACAGGACGTATGGCTACACCTTC
TRBJ1-2 - TRBV14 - CASSPARGGRNGYTF TGTGCCAGCAGCCCTGCGAGGGGGGGGAGGAATGGCTACACCTTC